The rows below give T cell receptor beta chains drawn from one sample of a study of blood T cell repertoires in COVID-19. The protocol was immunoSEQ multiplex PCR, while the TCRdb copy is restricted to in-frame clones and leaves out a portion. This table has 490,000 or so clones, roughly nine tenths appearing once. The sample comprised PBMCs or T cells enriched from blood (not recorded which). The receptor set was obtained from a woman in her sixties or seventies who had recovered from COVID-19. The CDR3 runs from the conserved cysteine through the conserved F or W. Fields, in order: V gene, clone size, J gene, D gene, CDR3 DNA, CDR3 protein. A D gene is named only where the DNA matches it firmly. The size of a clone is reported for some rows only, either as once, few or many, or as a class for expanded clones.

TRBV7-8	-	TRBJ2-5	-	TGTGCCAGCAGCTTAGCGGTGGCAAGGGGGACCCAGTACTTC	CASSLAVARGTQYF
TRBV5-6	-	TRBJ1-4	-	TGTGCCAGCAGGTCGATGACCCTCGGGAGTGAAAAACTGTTTTTT	CASRSMTLGSEKLFF
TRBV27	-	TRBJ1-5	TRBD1	TGTGCCAGCAGTTTAAAGACAGGGGAAGGTCAGCCCCAGCATTTT	CASSLKTGEGQPQHF
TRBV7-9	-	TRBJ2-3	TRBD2	TGTGCCAGCAGCTTAGTGCCGCGCGGGACTAGCCTGGAAGATACGCAGTATTTT	CASSLVPRGTSLEDTQYF
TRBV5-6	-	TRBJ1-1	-	TGTGCCAGCAGCTTGAGAAGGACAGTGAACACTGAAGCTTTCTTT	CASSLRRTVNTEAFF
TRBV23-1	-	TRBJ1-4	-	TGCGCCAGCAGTTCATCTACGGGGAGGAAACAGGAGGCAACTAATGAAAAACTGTTTTTT	CASSSSTGRKQEATNEKLFF
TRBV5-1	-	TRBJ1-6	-	TGCGCCAGCAGCTTCATTGGCGGGCGGTCCATTATTGCCCCCCTCCACTTT	CASSFIGGRSIIAPLHF
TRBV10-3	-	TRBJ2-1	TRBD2	TGTGCCATCATGGGAGGCGGGGGGTTTTACAATGAGCAGTTCTTC	CAIMGGGGFYNEQFF
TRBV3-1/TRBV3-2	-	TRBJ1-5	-	TGTGCCAGCAGCCAAGGGAGTGAGCCCCAGCATTTT	CASSQGSEPQHF
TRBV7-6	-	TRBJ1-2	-	TGTGCCAGCAGCTTAGGGGGTGGTACAGGGAGTGGCTACACCTTC	CASSLGGGTGSGYTF
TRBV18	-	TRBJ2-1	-	TGTGCCAGCTCACCAGTAGCCAGCAGTGAGCAGTTCTTC	CASSPVASSEQFF
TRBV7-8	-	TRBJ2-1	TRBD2	TGTGCCAGCAGCTTAGGGCGGGGGGGCTACCGCGGTGAGCAGTTCTTC	CASSLGRGGYRGEQFF
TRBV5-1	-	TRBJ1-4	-	TGCGCCAGCAGCTTTAAAAGCACCACCAATGAAAAACTGTTTTTT	CASSFKSTTNEKLFF
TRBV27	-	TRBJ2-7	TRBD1	TGTGCCAGCAGTAGTCCGACAGGGTCAGGCAACGAGCAGTACTTC	CASSSPTGSGNEQYF
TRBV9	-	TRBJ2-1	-	TGTGCCAGCAGCGAAGCAGGGGCATACAATGAGCAGTTCTTC	CASSEAGAYNEQFF
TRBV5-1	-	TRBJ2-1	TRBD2	TGCGCCAGCAGCTTGGTTCTAGCGGGTGAGCAGTTCTTC	CASSLVLAGEQFF
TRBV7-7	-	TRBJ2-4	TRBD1	TGTGCCAGCAGCTCGAAGGACAGGGGGCGGAACATTCAGTACTTC	CASSSKDRGRNIQYF
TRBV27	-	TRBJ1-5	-	TGTGCCAGCAGCCCCCCGGGGAGCAATCAGCCCCAGCATTTT	CASSPPGSNQPQHF
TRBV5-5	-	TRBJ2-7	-	TGTGCCAGCAGCCCGGGGTACGACGAGCAGTACTTC	CASSPGYDEQYF
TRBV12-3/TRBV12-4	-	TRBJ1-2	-	TGTGCCAGCAGTCCCAAGGGGGTCGGGGGCTACACCTTC	CASSPKGVGGYTF
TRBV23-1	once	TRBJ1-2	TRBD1	TGCGCCAGCGTTCCCGGGACAGCCTTC	CASVPGTAF
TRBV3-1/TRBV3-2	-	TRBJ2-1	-	TGTGCCAGCAGCTTACTCCGAGAGCAGTTCTTC	CASSLLREQFF
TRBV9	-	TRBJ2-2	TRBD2	TGTGCCAGCAGCGGGGAGGGGCTAGCGGCCGGGGAGCTGTTTTTT	CASSGEGLAAGELFF
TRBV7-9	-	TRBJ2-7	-	TGTGCCAGCAGCCCCTTTGGACAGTCCTCCTACGAGCAGTACTTC	CASSPFGQSSYEQYF
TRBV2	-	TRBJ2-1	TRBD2	TGTGCCAGCAGTCCCGGGACTAGCGGGGTAGAAAATGAGCAGTTCTTC	CASSPGTSGVENEQFF
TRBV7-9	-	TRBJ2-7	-	TGTGCCAGCAGTCCCCCGGGGGGCAGGACCAACTACGAGCAGTACTTC	CASSPPGGRTNYEQYF
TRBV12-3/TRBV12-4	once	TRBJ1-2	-	TGTGCCAGCCATACAGGGTTGAATGGCTACACCTTC	CASHTGLNGYTF
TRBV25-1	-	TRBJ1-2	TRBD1	TGTGCCAGCAGTGATGGGACAGAATCCTATGGCTACACCTTC	CASSDGTESYGYTF
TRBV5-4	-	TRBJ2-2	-	TGTGCCAGCAGCTTGGGTGCAGGGGCCACCGGGGAGCTGTTTTTT	CASSLGAGATGELFF
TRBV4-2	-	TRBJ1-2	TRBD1	TGTGCCAGCAGCCACGACACAGGGGGCGGCTATGGCTACACCTTC	CASSHDTGGGYGYTF
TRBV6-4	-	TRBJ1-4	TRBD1	TGTGCCAGCAATGGGACAGGGGTTGAAAAACTGTTTTTT	CASNGTGVEKLFF
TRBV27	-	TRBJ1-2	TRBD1	TGTGCCAGCAGAAGTTGGGACAGCACCTATGGCTACACCTTC	CASRSWDSTYGYTF
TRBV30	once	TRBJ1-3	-	TGTGCCTTACCCCCGGGACACTTTTCTGGAAACACCATATATTTT	CALPPGHFSGNTIYF
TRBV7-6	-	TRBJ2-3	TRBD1	TGTGCCAGCAGCCCCCGGGACAGGTTCACAGATACGCAGTATTTT	CASSPRDRFTDTQYF
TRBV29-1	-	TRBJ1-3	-	TGCAGCGCTCGGACATCAGGAAACACCATATATTTT	CSARTSGNTIYF
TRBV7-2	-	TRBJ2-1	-	TGTGCCAGCAGCTTAGGAGGGTTGACGGCGAATGAGCAGTTCTTC	CASSLGGLTANEQFF
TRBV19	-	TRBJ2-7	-	TGTGCCAGTAGTATAGGGACAGTCTCCTCCTACGAGCAGTACTTC	CASSIGTVSSYEQYF
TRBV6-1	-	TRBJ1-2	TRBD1	TGTGCCAGCAGTGAATGGACAGGGGACGGCTACACCTTC	CASSEWTGDGYTF
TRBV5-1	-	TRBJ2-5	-	TGCGCCAGCAGCTTGGCACGGGGTGAGACCCAGTACTTC	CASSLARGETQYF
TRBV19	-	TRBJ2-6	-	TGTGCCAGTAGTATATCGGGGGCTGGGGCCAACGTCCTGACTTTC	CASSISGAGANVLTF
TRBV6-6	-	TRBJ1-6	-	TGTGCCAGCATCACCGACAGATACAATTCACCCCTCCACTTT	CASITDRYNSPLHF
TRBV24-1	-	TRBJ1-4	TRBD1	TGTGCCACCAGTGATCCCGGGACAGGGGGTGAAAAACTGTTTTTT	CATSDPGTGGEKLFF
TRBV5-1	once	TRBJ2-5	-	TGCGCCAGCAGCCCCCGGGGGATTGAGGAGACCCAGTACTTC	CASSPRGIEETQYF
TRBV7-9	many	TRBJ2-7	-	TGTGCCAGCAGCTCTAACAGGGAAATACAACGCGAGCAGTACTTC	CASSSNREIQREQYF
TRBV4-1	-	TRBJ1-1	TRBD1	TGCGCCAGCAGCCGCCCGGGACAGGTAAACACTGAAGCTTTCTTT	CASSRPGQVNTEAFF
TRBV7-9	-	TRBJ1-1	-	TGTGCCAGCAGCCTACAGGTGAACACTGAAGCTTTCTTT	CASSLQVNTEAFF
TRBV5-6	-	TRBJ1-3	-	TGTGCCAGCAGCTGGGCGGACTTGTCTGGAAACACCATATATTTT	CASSWADLSGNTIYF
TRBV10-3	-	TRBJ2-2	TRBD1	TGTGCCATCAGTGAGTCATGGGACAGGGGCGAGAGCACCGGGGAGCTGTTTTTT	CAISESWDRGESTGELFF
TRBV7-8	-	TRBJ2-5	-	TGTGCCAGCAGCTTAGCGAGTGACCAAGAGACCCAGTACTTC	CASSLASDQETQYF
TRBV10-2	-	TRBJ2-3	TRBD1	TGCGCCAGCAGGAACCCCCGGGACAGGGTACTAGATACGCAGTATTTT	CASRNPRDRVLDTQYF
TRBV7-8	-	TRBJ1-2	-	TGTGCCAGCAGCTTAGTGGGACTGGAATATGGCTACACCTTC	CASSLVGLEYGYTF
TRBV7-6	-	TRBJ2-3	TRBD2	TGTGCCAGCAGCTTAGCTAGCGGGGGCCTCACAGATACGCAGTATTTT	CASSLASGGLTDTQYF
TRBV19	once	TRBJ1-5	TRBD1	TGTGCCAGTAGTATCCCCGGGACAGGGTTCCGGCAGCCCCAGCATTTT	CASSIPGTGFRQPQHF
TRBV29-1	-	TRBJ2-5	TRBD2	TGCAGCGTTCTTTCCGGGGGGAAGACCCAGTACTTC	CSVLSGGKTQYF
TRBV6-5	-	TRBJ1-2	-	TGTGCCAGCAGGGCTGTTGTGAATGGCTACACCTTC	CASRAVVNGYTF
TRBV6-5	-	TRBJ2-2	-	TGTGCCAGCAGTCCCTTTATGGCTGTGGCCGGGGAGCTGTTTTTT	CASSPFMAVAGELFF
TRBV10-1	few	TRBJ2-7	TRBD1	TGCGCCAGCCAACGGACAGGGGACTACGAGCAGTACTTC	CASQRTGDYEQYF
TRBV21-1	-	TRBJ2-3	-	TGTGCCAGCAGCCCCCCTGCATGGGTTGGTACAGTGGTAGATACGCAGTATTTT	CASSPPAWVGTVVDTQYF
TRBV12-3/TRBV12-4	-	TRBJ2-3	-	TGTGCCAGCAGTTTCAGTGCCGATACGCAGTATTTT	CASSFSADTQYF
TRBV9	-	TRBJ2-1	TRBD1	TGTGCCAGCAGCGTCCAACAGGGGCCGACCTACAATGAGCAGTTCTTC	CASSVQQGPTYNEQFF